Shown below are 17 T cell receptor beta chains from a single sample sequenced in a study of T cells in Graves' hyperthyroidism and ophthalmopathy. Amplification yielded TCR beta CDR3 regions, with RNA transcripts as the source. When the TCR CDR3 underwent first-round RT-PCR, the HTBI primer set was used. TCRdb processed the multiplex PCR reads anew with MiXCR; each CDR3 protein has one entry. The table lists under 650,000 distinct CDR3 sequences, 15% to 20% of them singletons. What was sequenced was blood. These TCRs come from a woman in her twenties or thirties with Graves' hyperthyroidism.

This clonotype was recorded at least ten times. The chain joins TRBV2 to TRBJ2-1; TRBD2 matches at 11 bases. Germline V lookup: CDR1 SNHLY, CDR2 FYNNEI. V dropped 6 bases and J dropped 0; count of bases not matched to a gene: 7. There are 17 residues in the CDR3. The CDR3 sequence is CASRAPGLADSYNEQFF. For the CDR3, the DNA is TGTGCCAGCAGAGCGCCGGGACTAGCGGACTCCTACAATGAGCAGTTCTTC.

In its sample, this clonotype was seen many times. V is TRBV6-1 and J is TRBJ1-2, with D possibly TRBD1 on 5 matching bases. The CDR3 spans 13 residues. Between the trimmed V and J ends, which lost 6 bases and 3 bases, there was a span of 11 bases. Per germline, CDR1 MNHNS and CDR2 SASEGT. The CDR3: CASRSTVYYGYTF. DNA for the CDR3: TGTGCCAGCAGATCGACAGTTTACTATGGCTACACCTTC.

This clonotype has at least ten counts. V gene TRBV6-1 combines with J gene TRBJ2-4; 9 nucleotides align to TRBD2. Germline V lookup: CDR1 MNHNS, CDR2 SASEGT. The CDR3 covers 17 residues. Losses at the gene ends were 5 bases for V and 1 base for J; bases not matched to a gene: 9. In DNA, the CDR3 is TGTGCCAGCAGTTACCGGGGAAGCGGGAGGGCCAAAAACATTCAGTACTTC. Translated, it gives CASSYRGSGRAKNIQYF.

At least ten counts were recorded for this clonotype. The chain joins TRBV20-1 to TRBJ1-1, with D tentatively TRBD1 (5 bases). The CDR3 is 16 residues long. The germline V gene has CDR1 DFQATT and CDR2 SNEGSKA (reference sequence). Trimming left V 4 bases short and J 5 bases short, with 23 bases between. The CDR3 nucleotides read TGCAGTGCTATTAACGGCAGGGAGGACGGTGGAACTGAAGCTTTCTTT. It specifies CSAINGREDGGTEAFF.

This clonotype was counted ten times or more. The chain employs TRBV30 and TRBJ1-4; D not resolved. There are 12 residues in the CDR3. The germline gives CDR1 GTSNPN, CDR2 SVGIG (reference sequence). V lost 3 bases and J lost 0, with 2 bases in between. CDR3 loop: CAWSATNEKLFF. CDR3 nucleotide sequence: TGTGCCTGGAGCGCAACTAATGAAAAACTGTTTTTT.

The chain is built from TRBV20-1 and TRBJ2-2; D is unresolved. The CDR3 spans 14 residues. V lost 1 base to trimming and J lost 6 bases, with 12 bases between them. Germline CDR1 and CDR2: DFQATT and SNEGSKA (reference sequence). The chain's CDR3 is CSARVGARPGELFF. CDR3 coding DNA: TGCAGTGCTAGAGTGGGTGCTAGGCCCGGGGAGCTGTTTTTT.

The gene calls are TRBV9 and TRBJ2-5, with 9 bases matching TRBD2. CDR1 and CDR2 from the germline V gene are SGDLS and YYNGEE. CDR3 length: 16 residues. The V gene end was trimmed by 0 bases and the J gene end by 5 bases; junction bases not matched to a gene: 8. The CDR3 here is CASSVGGSGSSETQYF. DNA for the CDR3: TGTGCCAGCAGCGTAGGTGGTAGCGGGAGCTCGGAGACCCAGTACTTC.

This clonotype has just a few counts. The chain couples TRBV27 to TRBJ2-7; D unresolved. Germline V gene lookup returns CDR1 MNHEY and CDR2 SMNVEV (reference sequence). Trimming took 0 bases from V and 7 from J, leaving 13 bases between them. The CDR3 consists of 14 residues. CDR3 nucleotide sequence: TGTGCCAGCAGTTTATCGAGACGGTCCGGGGAGCAGTACTTC. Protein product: CASSLSRRSGEQYF.

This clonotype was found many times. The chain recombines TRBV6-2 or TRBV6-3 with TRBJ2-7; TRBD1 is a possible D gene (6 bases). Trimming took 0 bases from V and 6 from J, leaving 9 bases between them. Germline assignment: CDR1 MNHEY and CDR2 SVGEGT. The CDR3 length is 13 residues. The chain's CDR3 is CASSYSGASEQYF. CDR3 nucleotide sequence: TGTGCCAGCAGTTACTCGGGGGCATCCGAGCAGTACTTC.

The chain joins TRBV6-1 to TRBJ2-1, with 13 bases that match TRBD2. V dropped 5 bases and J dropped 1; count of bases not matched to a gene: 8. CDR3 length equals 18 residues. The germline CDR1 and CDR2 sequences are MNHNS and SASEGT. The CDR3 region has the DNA TGTGCCAGCAGTCAGGGACTAGCGGGATCTTCTTCCTACAATGAGCAGTTCTTC. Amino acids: CASSQGLAGSSSYNEQFF.

Here the CDR3 reads CAWTEEKLAGPQETQYF. In DNA, the CDR3 is TGTGCCTGGACCGAAGAGAAACTAGCGGGGCCACAAGAGACCCAGTACTTC. The V gene is TRBV30, the J gene TRBJ2-5, with 10 positions matching TRBD2. Trimming cost V 4 bases and J 2 bases; bases outside gene matches: 13. CDR1 and CDR2 (germline): GTSNPN, SVGIG (reference sequence). The CDR3 is made up of 17 amino acids.

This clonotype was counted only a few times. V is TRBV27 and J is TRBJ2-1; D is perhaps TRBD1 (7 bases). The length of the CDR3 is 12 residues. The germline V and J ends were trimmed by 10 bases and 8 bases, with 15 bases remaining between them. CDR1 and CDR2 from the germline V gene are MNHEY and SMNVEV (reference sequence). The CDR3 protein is CATFSRGDEQFF. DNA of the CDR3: TGTGCCACATTTTCCAGGGGGGATGAGCAGTTCTTC.

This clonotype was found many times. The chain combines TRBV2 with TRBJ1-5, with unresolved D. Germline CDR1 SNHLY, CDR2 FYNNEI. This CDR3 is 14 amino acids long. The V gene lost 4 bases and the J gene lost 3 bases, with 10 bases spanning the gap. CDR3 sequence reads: CASSGTRDNQPQHF. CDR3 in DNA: TGTGCCAGCAGTGGGACGCGGGACAATCAGCCCCAGCATTTT.

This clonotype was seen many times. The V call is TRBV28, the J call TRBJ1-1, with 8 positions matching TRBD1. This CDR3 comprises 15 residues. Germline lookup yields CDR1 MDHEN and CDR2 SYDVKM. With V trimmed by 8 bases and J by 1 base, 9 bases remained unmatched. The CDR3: CASGISGGRNTEAFF. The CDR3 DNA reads TGTGCCAGCGGTATTTCAGGGGGCCGGAACACTGAAGCTTTCTTT.

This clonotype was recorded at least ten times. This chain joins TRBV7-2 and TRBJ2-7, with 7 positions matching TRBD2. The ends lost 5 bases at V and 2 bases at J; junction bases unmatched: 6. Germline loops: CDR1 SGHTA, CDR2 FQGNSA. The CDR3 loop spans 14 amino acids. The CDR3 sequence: CASSVTGGPYEQYF. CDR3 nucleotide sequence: TGTGCCAGCAGCGTTACGGGAGGCCCCTACGAGCAGTACTTC.

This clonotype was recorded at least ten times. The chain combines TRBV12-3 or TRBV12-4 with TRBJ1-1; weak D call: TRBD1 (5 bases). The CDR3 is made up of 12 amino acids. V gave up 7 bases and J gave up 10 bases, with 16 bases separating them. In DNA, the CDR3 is TGTGCCAGCATTTCTCGGGGGGTTGGAGCTTTCTTT. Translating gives CASISRGVGAFF.

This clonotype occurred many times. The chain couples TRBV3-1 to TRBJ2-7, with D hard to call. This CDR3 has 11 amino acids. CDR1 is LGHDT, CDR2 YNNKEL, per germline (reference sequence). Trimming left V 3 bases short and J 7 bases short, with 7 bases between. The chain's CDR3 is CASSQTSEQYF. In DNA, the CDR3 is TGTGCCAGCAGCCAGACATCTGAGCAGTACTTC.